The sample holds a few counts of the clone carrying this T cell receptor beta chain. This CDR3 contains 16 residues. Trimming at V came to 4 bases and at J to 1 base, leaving 8 bases not matched to a gene. Germline CDR1 reads SGHRS; CDR2 reads YFSETQ. The data are from a study of blood T cells in healthy people across ages. The authors ran a second PCR of roughly 6 to 11 cycles using a sample-barcoded 5' primer and a J-beta primer mix. Samples each returned at least 3 million CDR3-containing paired-end reads. TCRdb ran MiXCR on the 5' RACE reads and lists one entry per CDR3 protein. The repertoire has 1.5 million to 2 million distinct CDR3 sequences, about 28% of them found once; the top ten carry roughly 8%.

The TCR originated in a woman aged 25 to 39 in good health. The sequenced sample was blood. This rearrangement joins TRBV5-1 to TRBJ2-1, with 7 bases matching TRBD1. CDR3 loop: CASSDPGQNSYNEQFF. The CDR3 DNA reads TGCGCCAGCAGCGACCCGGGACAGAATTCCTACAATGAGCAGTTCTTC.